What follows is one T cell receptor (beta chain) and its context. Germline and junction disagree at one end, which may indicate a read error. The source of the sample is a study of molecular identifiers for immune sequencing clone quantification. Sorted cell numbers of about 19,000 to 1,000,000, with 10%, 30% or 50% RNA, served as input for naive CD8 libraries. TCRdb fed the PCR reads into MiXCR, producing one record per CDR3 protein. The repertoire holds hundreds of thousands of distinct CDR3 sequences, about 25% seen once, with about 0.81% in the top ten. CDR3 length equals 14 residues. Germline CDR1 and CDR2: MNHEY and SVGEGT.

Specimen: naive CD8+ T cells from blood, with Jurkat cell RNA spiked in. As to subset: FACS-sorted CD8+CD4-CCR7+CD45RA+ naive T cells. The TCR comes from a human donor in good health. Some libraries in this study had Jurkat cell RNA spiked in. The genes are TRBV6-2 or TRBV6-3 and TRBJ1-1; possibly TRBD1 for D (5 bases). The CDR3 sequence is CASSYAGPRTEALF. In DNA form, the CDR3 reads TGTGCCAGCAGTTACGCAGGGCCGAGGACTGAAGCTCTCTTT.